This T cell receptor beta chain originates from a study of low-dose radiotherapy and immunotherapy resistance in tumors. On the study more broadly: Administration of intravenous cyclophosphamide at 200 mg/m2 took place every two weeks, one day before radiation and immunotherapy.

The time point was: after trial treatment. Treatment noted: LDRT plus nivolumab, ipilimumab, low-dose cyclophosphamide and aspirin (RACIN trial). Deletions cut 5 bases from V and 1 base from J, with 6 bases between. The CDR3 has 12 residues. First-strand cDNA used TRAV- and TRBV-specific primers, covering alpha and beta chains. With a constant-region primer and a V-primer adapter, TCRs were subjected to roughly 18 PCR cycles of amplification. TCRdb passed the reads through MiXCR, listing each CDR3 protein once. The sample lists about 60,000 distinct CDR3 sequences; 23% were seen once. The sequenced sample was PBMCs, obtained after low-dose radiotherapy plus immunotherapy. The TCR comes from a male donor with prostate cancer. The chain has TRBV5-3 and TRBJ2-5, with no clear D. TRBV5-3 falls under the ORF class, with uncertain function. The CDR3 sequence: CARSWGQETQYF. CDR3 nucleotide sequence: TGTGCCAGAAGTTGGGGCCAAGAGACCCAGTACTTC.